This TCR beta chain was observed in a study of OX40 agonist ivuxolimab in advanced cancers. The overall study: Patients in dose escalation had liver, melanoma, kidney or head and neck cancers.

Measured with immunoSEQ multiplex PCR; TCRdb has only the in-frame clones, and not every one. Of 80,000 or so clones listed, 86% are singletons. This clone showed up just a few times. Its antigen is unknown. V was cut by 7 bases and J by 7 bases, with 20 bases left in between. This CDR3 is built from 14 residues. CDR1 is MNHNS, CDR2 SASEGT, per germline. Findings of the study overall: Normalized T-cell clonal expansion was also low in some nonresponders.

The TCR comes from an adult with an advanced solid tumor such as melanoma, head and neck, liver or kidney cancer. The sequencing here drew on CD4+ or CD8+ T cells sorted from blood, taken in a trial of the OX40 agonist ivuxolimab. This chain uses TRBV6-1 with TRBJ2-7, with D perhaps matching TRBD1 or TRBD2 (5 bases each). Here the CDR3 DNA reads TGTGCCAGCACCGAGGGGCACCTTGGTGAGGAGCAGTACTTC. This codes for CASTEGHLGEEQYF.